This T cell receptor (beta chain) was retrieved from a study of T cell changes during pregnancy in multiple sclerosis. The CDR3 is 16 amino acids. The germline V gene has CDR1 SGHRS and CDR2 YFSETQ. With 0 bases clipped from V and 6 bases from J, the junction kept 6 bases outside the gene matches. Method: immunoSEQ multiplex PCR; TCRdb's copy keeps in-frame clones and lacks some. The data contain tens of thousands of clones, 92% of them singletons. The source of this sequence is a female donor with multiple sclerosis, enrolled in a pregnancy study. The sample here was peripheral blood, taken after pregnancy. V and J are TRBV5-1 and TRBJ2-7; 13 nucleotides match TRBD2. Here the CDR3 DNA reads TGCGCCAGCAGCTTGGAACTAGCGGGAGGGCTGGCCGAGCAGTACTTC. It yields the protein CASSLELAGGLAEQYF.